This T cell receptor (beta chain) was recovered during a study of blood T cell repertoires in COVID-19. Everyone who took part was roughly 18 to 89 years old, and they came from roughly 25 US areas. Germline V gives CDR1 MDHEN, CDR2 SYDVKM. Trimming shortened V by 5 bases and J by 4 bases, and 9 bases separated the two germline ends. The CDR3 has 12 residues. In the original analysis: Cell counts per sample came from amplifying reference gene primers. Here immunoSEQ multiplex PCR was the method, and the copy in TCRdb shows in-frame clones only, minus some. Clone size and V and J calls were adopted from that table, with D and trimming inferred from the DNA. The sample gives a few hundred thousand clones, 88% of which show up once; less than 1.5% is in the top ten.

This TCR came from a woman younger than 35 who had recovered from COVID-19. The chain uses TRBV28 and TRBJ2-7, with D possibly matching TRBD1 (6 bases). The sequenced material came from PBMCs or T cells enriched from blood (not recorded which). The CDR3 region has the DNA TGTGCCAGCAGTACCCAGGGGTACGAGCAGTACTTC. Amino acids: CASSTQGYEQYF. The entire variable domain, with the rest obtained from reference TRBV28 and TRBJ2-7, is as follows: DVKVTQSSRYLVKRTGEKVFLECVQDMDHENMFWYRQDPGLGLRLIYFSYDVKMKEKGDIPEGYSVSREKKERFSLILESASTNQTSMYLCASSTQGYEQYFGPGTRLTVT.